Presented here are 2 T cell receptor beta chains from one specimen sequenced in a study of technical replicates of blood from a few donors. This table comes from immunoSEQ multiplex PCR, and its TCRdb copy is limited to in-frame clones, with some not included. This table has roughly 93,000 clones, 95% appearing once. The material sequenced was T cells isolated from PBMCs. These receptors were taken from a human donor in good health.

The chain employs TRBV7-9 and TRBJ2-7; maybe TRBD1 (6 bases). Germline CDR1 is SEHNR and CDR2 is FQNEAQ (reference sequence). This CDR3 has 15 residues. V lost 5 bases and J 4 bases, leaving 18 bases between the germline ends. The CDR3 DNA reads TGTGCCAGCAGCCCGGTCAGGGGCCCTCTTTACGAGCAGTACTTC. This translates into CASSPVRGPLYEQYF.

DNA of the CDR3: TGCGCCAGCAGCTGGGCCCCTAGCGCTGTCTACAATGAGCAGTTCTTC. This encodes CASSWAPSAVYNEQFF. The rearrangement uses TRBV5-1 and TRBJ2-1; D might be TRBD2 (6 bases). Deletions cut 3 bases from V and 3 bases from J, with 16 bases between. Germline CDR1 is SGHRS and CDR2 is YFSETQ. This CDR3 has 16 amino acids.